Sequencing of this TCR beta chain was carried out in a study of beta chain features in type 1 diabetes. The CDR3 extends over 18 amino acids. The V and J ends lost 8 bases and 3 bases, in that order; junction bases with no gene match: 18. Sorting based on CD45RO/CCR7/CD25/CD127/CD95/CD27 separated CD4+ naive, central memory, regulatory and stem cell-like memory cells. With respect to this clone: What it binds is unknown.

Notes on the study in general: The study notes PCR might favor shorter templates equally in patients and controls. In every one of the four CD4+ subsets, TCRB CDR3s were moderately but significantly shorter in Type 1 diabetes patients.

The study reverse transcribed the entire isolated RNA, so it sequenced expressed TCRB transcripts. The read count averaged about 3.6 million across naive, central memory and regulatory T cell samples. Assay used: immunoSEQ multiplex PCR; TCRdb lists only in-frame clones, some missing. The sample has hundreds of thousands of clones; 11% to 15% are singletons. J is TRBJ2-1 and V is TRBV23-1; 8 nucleotides align to TRBD2. TRBV23-1 is known as an ORF, though its function is uncertain. Sample: naive CD4+ T cells from blood. This TCR came from a man between 18 and 35 years old with type 1 diabetes. In nucleotides, the CDR3 is TGCGCCAGCGGGTCCCCAATATACTGGCGGGGGGTCTACAATGAGCAGTTCTTC. The encoded protein is CASGSPIYWRGVYNEQFF.